The rows below give T cell receptor beta chains drawn from one sample of a study of OX40 agonist ivuxolimab in advanced cancers. Data came from immunoSEQ multiplex PCR; TCRdb stores just in-frame clones and leaves some out. Of about 95,000 clones listed, 91% are singletons. Material: CD4+ or CD8+ T cells sorted from blood, obtained in a trial of the OX40 agonist ivuxolimab. These receptor sequences come from an adult with an advanced solid tumor such as melanoma, head and neck, liver or kidney cancer. Both conserved end residues are part of each CDR3. The D gene is left open where the match is weak. Expanded clones get a size class; other rows say once, few or many, or leave the size out.

j_call v_call d_call clone_size cdr3_aa cdr3_nt
TRBJ2-7 TRBV5-8 TRBD2 NA CASSHDSGTSGSYEQYF TGTGCCAGCAGCCACGATTCCGGGACTAGCGGGAGCTACGAGCAGTACTTC
TRBJ2-3 TRBV28 NA NA CASSLGSTQYF TGTGCCAGCAGTCTGGGGAGTACGCAGTATTTT
TRBJ1-2 TRBV29-1 TRBD1 NA CSVHGQGRGYTF TGCAGCGTCCATGGACAGGGGAGAGGCTACACCTTC
TRBJ2-7 TRBV5-1 NA NA CASKVGNEQYF TGCGCCAGCAAAGTCGGGAACGAGCAGTACTTC
TRBJ2-1 TRBV7-8 TRBD2 NA CASSLVEREVVNEQFF TGTGCCAGCAGCTTAGTCGAGCGGGAGGTAGTTAATGAGCAGTTCTTC
TRBJ2-7 TRBV9 NA NA CASSVGREPIYEQYF TGTGCCAGCAGCGTAGGGCGGGAACCCATTTACGAGCAGTACTTC
TRBJ2-2 TRBV7-8 NA NA CASSRTRGPSNTGELFF TGTGCCAGCAGCAGGACGAGGGGCCCTTCGAACACCGGGGAGCTGTTTTTT
TRBJ2-4 TRBV9 NA NA CASSVAGGLTKNIQYF TGTGCCAGCAGCGTAGCGGGGGGCCTAACCAAAAACATTCAGTACTTC
TRBJ1-1 TRBV10-1 NA once CASSARGNTEAFF TGCGCCAGCAGTGCAAGGGGGAACACTGAAGCTTTCTTT
TRBJ2-7 TRBV2 NA NA CASSERGTGVLYEQYF TGTGCCAGCAGTGAGAGAGGGACCGGGGTTCTCTACGAGCAGTACTTC
TRBJ2-1 TRBV6-1 TRBD1 NA CAVHRDSPYNEQFF TGTGCCGTCCACCGGGACAGCCCCTACAATGAGCAGTTCTTC
TRBJ2-2 TRBV7-2 TRBD2 NA CASSPIAGGFLAGELFF TGTGCCAGCAGCCCAATAGCGGGAGGGTTTTTGGCCGGGGAGCTGTTTTTT
TRBJ1-2 TRBV7-2 NA NA CASSLDVVVQVGYTF TGTGCCAGCAGCTTAGATGTTGTCGTTCAGGTCGGCTACACCTTC
TRBJ1-5 TRBV30 NA few CAWSVGWRAQPQHF TGTGCCTGGAGTGTAGGCTGGAGGGCTCAGCCCCAGCATTTT
TRBJ2-7 TRBV7-2 NA few CASSSGTYSYEQYF TGTGCCAGCAGCTCCGGGACTTATTCCTACGAGCAGTACTTC
TRBJ2-5 TRBV18 NA NA CASKREETQYF TGTGCCAGCAAACGGGAAGAGACCCAGTACTTC
TRBJ1-5 TRBV7-2 NA few CASSLGPGPRQHF TGTGCCAGCAGCTTAGGGCCGGGCCCCCGCCAGCATTTT
TRBJ2-1 TRBV10-1 NA NA CASSGPLENEQFF TGCGCCAGCAGTGGGCCCCTCGAGAATGAGCAGTTCTTC
TRBJ2-7 TRBV5-1 TRBD2 once CASSLVGGNYEQYF TGCGCCAGCAGCTTGGTGGGGGGGAACTACGAGCAGTACTTC
TRBJ2-7 TRBV6-4 NA NA CASSWELWGPYEQYF TGTGCCAGCAGTTGGGAACTTTGGGGTCCCTACGAGCAGTACTTC
TRBJ2-1 TRBV4-2 NA NA CASSQDRVSSYNEQFF TGTGCCAGCAGCCAAGATAGGGTGAGCTCCTACAATGAGCAGTTCTTC
TRBJ2-1 TRBV19 TRBD2 NA CASSPPTGTSGYNEQFF TGTGCCAGTAGTCCTCCAACCGGGACTAGCGGGTACAATGAGCAGTTCTTC
TRBJ2-6 TRBV15 NA once CATSRAAVAGANVLTF TGTGCCACCAGCAGAGCAGCGGTGGCTGGGGCCAACGTCCTGACTTTC
TRBJ2-4 TRBV7-2 TRBD1 NA CASSSRTGDKNIQYF TGTGCCAGCAGCTCTCGGACAGGCGACAAAAACATTCAGTACTTC
TRBJ2-7 TRBV7-2 NA NA CASSLGSGTYEQYF TGTGCCAGCAGCTTAGGGTCGGGAACCTACGAGCAGTACTTC
TRBJ2-1 TRBV5-8 TRBD2 NA CASSAGTSGSSYNEQFF TGTGCCAGCAGCGCCGGGACTAGCGGGAGCTCCTACAATGAGCAGTTCTTC
TRBJ1-5 TRBV10-3 TRBD1 NA CAISPGQGNQPQHF TGTGCCATCTCACCGGGACAGGGCAATCAGCCCCAGCATTTT
TRBJ1-4 TRBV7-9 TRBD1 once CASSLVSRGEKLFF TGTGCCAGCAGCTTAGTTTCCAGGGGGGAAAAACTGTTTTTT
TRBJ2-2 TRBV12-2 NA NA CASRWGISGKTPRYGELFF TGTGCAAGTCGCTGGGGCATTAGCGGGAAGACACCTAGATACGGGGAGCTGTTTTTT
TRBJ2-1 TRBV6-4 TRBD2 once CASSVQLAGNNEQFF TGTGCCAGCAGCGTCCAACTAGCGGGGAACAATGAGCAGTTCTTC
TRBJ1-1 TRBV30 NA few CAWRLTVNTEAFF TGTGCCTGGAGGCTAACAGTGAACACTGAAGCTTTCTTT
TRBJ1-3 TRBV5-3 TRBD1 NA CARSTGQGISGNTIYF TGTGCCAGAAGCACGGGACAGGGGATCTCTGGAAACACCATATATTTT
TRBJ2-3 TRBV4-1 NA NA CASSQRPLADTQYF TGCGCCAGCAGCCAAAGGCCGCTAGCAGATACGCAGTATTTT
TRBJ2-7 TRBV11-2 NA NA CASSTGRIYEQYF TGTGCCAGCAGCACCGGACGGATCTACGAGCAGTACTTC
TRBJ2-3 TRBV9 TRBD2 NA CASSVTSGSMTDTQYF TGTGCCAGCAGCGTGACTAGCGGGAGTATGACAGATACGCAGTATTTT
TRBJ2-1 TRBV5-1 TRBD2 NA CASSFSGPNEQFF TGCGCCAGCAGCTTTAGCGGGCCGAATGAGCAGTTCTTC
TRBJ1-3 TRBV27 TRBD1 NA CASRQGVYSGNTIYF TGTGCCAGCAGGCAGGGGGTCTACTCTGGAAACACCATATATTTT
TRBJ1-2 TRBV19 NA NA CASQEGLESGYTF TGTGCCAGTCAGGAGGGATTGGAATCGGGCTACACCTTC
TRBJ2-7 TRBV4-2 TRBD2 NA CASSHGRSYEQYF TGTGCCAGCAGCCACGGGAGGTCCTACGAGCAGTACTTC
TRBJ2-3 TRBV18 TRBD1 NA CASSPRLPGQGSDTQYF TGTGCCAGCTCACCACGACTTCCGGGACAGGGGTCAGATACGCAGTATTTT
TRBJ2-6 TRBV19 NA NA CASSIHRSSGANVLTF TGTGCCAGTAGTATACACAGGAGCTCTGGGGCCAACGTCCTGACTTTC
TRBJ2-2 TRBV30 NA NA CAWRGGASTGELFF TGTGCCTGGAGGGGGGGCGCAAGTACCGGGGAGCTGTTTTTT
TRBJ1-3 TRBV5-5 NA NA CASSDSSSGNTIYF TGTGCCAGCAGCGACAGCTCCTCTGGAAACACCATATATTTT
TRBJ1-5 TRBV28 NA NA CASSFGGQPQHF TGTGCCAGCAGTTTTGGAGGTCAGCCCCAGCATTTT
TRBJ1-2 TRBV19 NA NA CASSMMSGRNYGYTF TGTGCCAGTAGTATGATGTCAGGGAGGAACTATGGCTACACCTTC
TRBJ1-5 TRBV18 TRBD1 NA CASSPQGTGEPQPQHF TGTGCCAGCTCACCACAAGGGACAGGGGAGCCTCAGCCCCAGCATTTT
TRBJ2-5 TRBV14 NA once CASSHGAGKETQYF TGTGCCAGCAGCCACGGCGCAGGGAAAGAGACCCAGTACTTC
TRBJ2-7 TRBV18 TRBD2 NA CASSPPGTSAPYEQYF TGTGCCAGCTCACCTCCCGGGACTAGCGCACCCTACGAGCAGTACTTC
TRBJ2-5 TRBV11-2 NA NA CASSAQGSRETQYF TGTGCCAGCAGCGCACAGGGTTCCAGGGAGACCCAGTACTTC
TRBJ2-7 TRBV28 TRBD2 NA CASSLLPSGSSYEQYF TGTGCCAGCAGTTTATTGCCTAGCGGGAGTTCCTACGAGCAGTACTTC